The 15 T cell receptor beta chains presented below share a single source sample, sequenced in a study of molecular identifiers for immune sequencing clone quantification. One entry per CDR3 protein results from TCRdb running MiXCR on the PCR reads. The data contain hundreds of thousands of distinct CDR3 sequences, 25% of them seen just once; the ten biggest clones take up 0.7% to 0.95%. Sequencing was performed on naive CD8+ T cells from blood, with Jurkat cell RNA spiked in. Subset in this sample: FACS-sorted CD8+CD4-CCR7+CD45RA+ naive T cells. These receptors were obtained from a human donor in good health. Some libraries in this study had Jurkat cell RNA spiked in.

This clonotype has ten or more counts. This chain joins TRBV7-6 and TRBJ2-3, with D perhaps matching TRBD1 or TRBD2 (5 bases each). The V end lost 0 bases, the J end lost 5 bases, and 9 bases lay between the germline ends. The CDR3 consists of 14 residues. Germline CDR1 SGHVS, CDR2 FNYEAQ. The CDR3 is CASSLAGTGDTQYF. For the CDR3, the DNA is TGTGCCAGCAGCTTAGCCGGGACCGGAGATACGCAGTATTTT.

Comments on this clonotype: It is likely a read error, because the conserved phenylalanine at the end of the CDR3 is missing. This rearrangement joins TRBV20-1 to TRBJ2-7, with 7 nucleotides matching TRBD2. Germline assignment: CDR1 DFQATT and CDR2 SNEGSKA (reference sequence). The CDR3 has 14 amino acids. J gave up 3 bases and V 0 bases, and 5 bases lay outside the gene matches. CDR3 loop: CSARDLAESYEQYY. CDR3 bases: TGCAGTGCTAGAGATCTAGCGGAAAGCTACGAGCAGTACTAC.

This clonotype has ten or more counts. The CDR3 does not close with the conserved phenylalanine or tryptophan, likely indicating a read error. The limits of the CDR3 on the DNA are not certain, so only TCRdb's listed CDR3 is given. The rearrangement joins TRBV20-1 to TRBJ2-3; TRBD1 is the table's D call, not checked against the DNA. Per germline, CDR1 DFQATT and CDR2 SNEGSKA (reference sequence). The CDR3 is 8 residues long, ends included. The CDR3 protein is CSATVGGL.

In the case of this clonotype: One end of the junction is discordant with germline, which a read error may explain. This chain connects TRBV3-1 to TRBJ1-1; a weak D match, TRBD1 (6 bases). The germline V gene encodes CDR1 LGHDT and CDR2 YNNKEL (reference sequence). This CDR3 is 16 amino acids long. CDR3 protein: CASSQDRGGSDTGAFF. The DNA of the CDR3 is TGTGCCAGCAGCCAAGACCGGGGGGGCTCGGACACTGGAGCTTTCTTT.

Turning to this clonotype: A much bigger clone sits one base away, suggesting this may be a read error. V and J are TRBV20-1 and TRBJ1-6, with 8 bases aligning to TRBD1. The CDR3 contains 12 residues. From germline, CDR1 is DFQATT and CDR2 SNEGSKA (reference sequence). V gave up 4 bases and J gave up 8 bases; unmatched junction bases: 1. The CDR3 reads CSANRGDSPLHF. The CDR3 DNA reads TGCAGTGCTAACAGGGGGGATTCACCCCTCCACTTT.

This clonotype was counted many times. This sequence joins TRBV28 and TRBJ1-5; TRBD1 is a possible D gene (5 bases). The germline V and J ends were trimmed by 3 bases and 5 bases, with 11 bases remaining between them. CDR3 length: 14 amino acids. Germline V gives CDR1 MDHEN, CDR2 SYDVKM. The CDR3 is CASSFGTSYQPQHF. Here the CDR3 DNA reads TGTGCCAGCAGTTTTGGGACTTCGTATCAGCCCCAGCATTTT.

The genes are TRBV7-9 and TRBJ2-1, with 12 bases aligning to TRBD2. V dropped 5 bases and J dropped 0; count of bases not matched to a gene: 11. The CDR3 sequence is 19 residues long. From germline, CDR1 is SEHNR and CDR2 FQNEAQ (reference sequence). This CDR3 reads CASSPSLAGGPSSYNEQFF. The CDR3 nucleotides read TGTGCCAGCAGCCCCAGCCTAGCGGGAGGGCCGAGCTCCTACAATGAGCAGTTCTTC.

In regard to this clonotype: Likely a read error: the CDR3 ends without its conserved phenylalanine or tryptophan. V usage is TRBV19 and J usage is TRBJ2-7, with TRBD1 as a possible D gene (6 bases). The CDR3 extends over 13 amino acids. CDR1 is LNHDA, CDR2 SQIVND, per germline (reference sequence). V was trimmed by 5 bases and J by 2 bases, leaving 10 bases between them. The CDR3 nucleotides are TGTGCCAGTAGTCCAGGACAGACCTACGAGCAGTACTCC. It codes for CASSPGQTYEQYS.

This clonotype turned up a few times. The chain employs TRBV30 and TRBJ2-5, with 7 bases that match TRBD1. The trim removed 7 bases at V and 4 bases at J, leaving 12 bases unmatched. Germline CDR1 GTSNPN, CDR2 SVGIG (reference sequence). The CDR3 runs to 14 residues. CDR3 residues: CAFDSTGVGETQYF. CDR3 sequence (DNA): TGTGCCTTTGACTCTACAGGGGTGGGAGAGACCCAGTACTTC.

This clonotype was observed at least ten times. The chain is built from TRBV4-3 and TRBJ2-7; the D call may be TRBD1 or TRBD2 (5 bases each). The CDR3 spans 13 residues. V dropped 1 base and J dropped 7 bases, with 11 bases sitting between them. Germline V gene sequence: CDR1 LGHNA, CDR2 YSLEER. The CDR3 loop reads CASSQGGPGEQYF. In DNA form, the CDR3 reads TGCGCCAGCAGCCAAGGGGGACCGGGGGAGCAGTACTTC.

This clonotype was counted a few times. The J gene is TRBJ1-3, the V gene TRBV4-1; TRBD1 might be the D (6 bases). This CDR3 is built from 15 residues. V was clipped by 5 bases and J by 6 bases, with 17 bases between them. The germline V gene has CDR1 MGHRA and CDR2 YSYEKL. The CDR3 DNA is TGCGCCAGCAGCGAACGACAGGCCCTGGAAAACACCATATATTTT. Its protein product is CASSERQALENTIYF.

The CDR3 loop reads CSASETGGDFYEQYF. DNA for the CDR3: TGCAGTGCTAGCGAGACAGGGGGCGACTTCTACGAGCAGTACTTC. V gene TRBV20-1 combines with J gene TRBJ2-7, with 10 bases matching TRBD1. This CDR3 region has 15 residues. Germline-derived CDR1 and CDR2 are DFQATT and SNEGSKA (reference sequence). V dropped 3 bases and J dropped 3; count of bases not matched to a gene: 8.

The CDR3 DNA follows: TGCGCCAGCAGCCAAGGGGGCGGGGTAGGGTACGAGCAGTACTTC. Protein: CASSQGGGVGYEQYF. This chain uses TRBV4-1 with TRBJ2-7; D is perhaps TRBD2 (6 bases). Trimming took 1 base from V and 4 from J, leaving 14 bases between them. Germline V CDR1 and CDR2: MGHRA, YSYEKL. The CDR3 has 15 residues.

The table lists this clonotype with many counts. V is TRBV6-2 or TRBV6-3 and J is TRBJ1-1; D unresolved. The V and J ends lost 4 bases and 2 bases respectively, with 11 bases between them. The CDR3 totals 14 residues. In germline, CDR1 is MNHEY, CDR2 SVGEGT. CDR3 nucleotides: TGTGCCAGCAGTTTTCAGACGGATAACACTGAAGCTTTCTTT. Encoded protein: CASSFQTDNTEAFF.

This clonotype was counted only a few times. The V gene is TRBV6-2 or TRBV6-3, the J gene TRBJ1-1; D call uncertain. This CDR3 has 11 amino acids. Trimming took 2 bases from V and 5 from J, leaving 3 bases between them. Per the germline V gene, CDR1 is MNHEY and CDR2 is SVGEGT. For the CDR3, the DNA is TGTGCCAGCAGTTACGTGACTGAAGCTTTCTTT. Its translation is CASSYVTEAFF.